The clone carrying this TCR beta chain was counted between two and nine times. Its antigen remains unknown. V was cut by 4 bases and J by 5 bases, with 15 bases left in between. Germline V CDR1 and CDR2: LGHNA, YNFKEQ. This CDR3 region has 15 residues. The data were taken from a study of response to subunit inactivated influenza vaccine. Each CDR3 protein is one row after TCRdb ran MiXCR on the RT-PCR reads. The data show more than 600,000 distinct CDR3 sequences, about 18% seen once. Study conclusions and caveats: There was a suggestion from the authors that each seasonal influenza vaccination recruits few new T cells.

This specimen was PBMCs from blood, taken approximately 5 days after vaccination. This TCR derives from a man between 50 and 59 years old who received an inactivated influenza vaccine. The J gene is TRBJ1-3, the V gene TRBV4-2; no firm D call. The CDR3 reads CASSPLVDRRNTIYF. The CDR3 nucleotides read TGTGCCAGCAGCCCTCTTGTGGACCGGAGAAACACCATATATTTT.